This is a list of T cell receptor beta chains from one sample in a study of vaccination effects on CD4 cells after COVID-19. TCRdb's copy holds only in-frame clones and misses some; the assay was immunoSEQ multiplex PCR. The data show tens of thousands of clones, more than 60% seen once. These receptors have no identified antigens. Sequences were derived from CD4+ T cells from PBMCs cultured with SARS-CoV-2 spike peptides, sampled before COVID-19 vaccination. The receptors derive from a human donor who received a COVID-19 vaccine. CDR3s include the opening cysteine and the closing phenylalanine or tryptophan. D genes are given only for firm matches.

TRBV5-1	.	TRBJ2-2	CASSEGNTGELFF
TRBV2	.	TRBJ1-6	CATAQGGTVHSPLHF
TRBV4-1	.	TRBJ1-5	CASSQEGVGVNQPQHF
TRBV19	.	TRBJ1-4	CASSIPGEGGEKLFF
TRBV5-4	.	TRBJ1-1	CASSLGGGDTEAFF
TRBV15	.	TRBJ1-2	CATSRDSYGYTF
TRBV9	TRBD1	TRBJ1-1	CASSVGGQGRTEAFF
TRBV5-6	.	TRBJ2-7	CASSSGAGWYEQYF
TRBV3-1/TRBV3-2	TRBD1	TRBJ1-2	CASSQERRTGGGGYTF
TRBV29-1	TRBD2	TRBJ2-1	CSAGLARWNEQFF
TRBV7-2	.	TRBJ1-2	CASSLGGWEYGYTF
TRBV7-8	.	TRBJ1-2	CASSSPPGRRLGYTF
TRBV5-4	TRBD2	TRBJ2-3	CASSPGLAGAPKTDTQYF
TRBV27	TRBD1	TRBJ1-2	CASSLKMGQSYGYTF
TRBV7-3	TRBD2	TRBJ2-1	CASSPIGGGGGHSYNEQFF
TRBV2	.	TRBJ1-6	CASSVGYNSPLHF
TRBV9	.	TRBJ2-2	CASSLLEAGELFF
TRBV12-3/TRBV12-4	.	TRBJ2-6	CASTLGANVLTF
TRBV9	.	TRBJ2-5	CASSRGETQYF
TRBV19	.	TRBJ2-1	CASSPPRENNEQFF
TRBV27	.	TRBJ1-1	CASSLRRANTEAFF
TRBV10-3	.	TRBJ1-3	CAISESGGTGNTIYF